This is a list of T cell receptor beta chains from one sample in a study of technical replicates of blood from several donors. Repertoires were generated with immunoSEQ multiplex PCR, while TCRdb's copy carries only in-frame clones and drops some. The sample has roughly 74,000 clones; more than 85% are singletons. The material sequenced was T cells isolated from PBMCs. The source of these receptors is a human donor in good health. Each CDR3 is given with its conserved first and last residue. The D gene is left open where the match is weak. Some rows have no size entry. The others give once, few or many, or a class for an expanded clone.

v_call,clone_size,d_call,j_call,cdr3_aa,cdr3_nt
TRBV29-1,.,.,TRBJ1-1,CSADGAGWTEAFF,TGCAGCGCCGATGGGGCCGGGTGGACTGAAGCTTTCTTT
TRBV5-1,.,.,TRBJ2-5,CASSFRLQETQYF,TGCGCCAGCAGCTTTCGTTTACAAGAGACCCAGTACTTC
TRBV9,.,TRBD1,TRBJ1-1,CASGTGGGTEAFF,TGTGCCAGCGGAACAGGGGGTGGTACTGAAGCTTTCTTT
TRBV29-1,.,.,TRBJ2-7,CSGAGEGDEQYF,TGCAGCGGGGCGGGAGAGGGGGACGAGCAGTACTTC
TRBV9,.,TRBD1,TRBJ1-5,CASSVGPGQGNQPQHF,TGTGCCAGCAGCGTAGGTCCGGGACAGGGGAATCAGCCCCAGCATTTT
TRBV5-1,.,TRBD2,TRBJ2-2,CASSLAKLAGGSNTGELFF,TGCGCCAGCAGCTTGGCCAAACTAGCGGGAGGTTCGAACACCGGGGAGCTGTTTTTT
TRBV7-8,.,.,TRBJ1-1,CASSLGRTEAFF,TGTGCCAGCAGCCTCGGTCGCACTGAAGCTTTCTTT
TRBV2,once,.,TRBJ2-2,CASGINTGELFF,TGTGCCAGCGGCATAAACACCGGGGAGCTGTTTTTT
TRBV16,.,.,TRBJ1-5,CASSQSGAGDQPQHF,TGTGCCAGCAGCCAATCTGGGGCAGGGGATCAGCCCCAGCATTTT
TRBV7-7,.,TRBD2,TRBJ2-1,CASSPGTSGDYLYNEQFF,TGTGCTAGCAGCCCTGGGACTAGCGGGGATTACCTTTACAATGAGCAGTTCTTC
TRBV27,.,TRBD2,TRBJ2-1,CASRHTSGRLDEQFF,TGTGCCAGCAGGCACACTAGCGGGAGGCTGGACGAGCAGTTCTTC
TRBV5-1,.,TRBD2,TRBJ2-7,CASSLDSSGSPYEQYF,TGCGCCAGCAGCTTGGATTCTAGCGGGAGTCCCTACGAGCAGTACTTC
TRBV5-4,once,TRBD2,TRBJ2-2,CASSAYSGMGTGELFF,TGTGCCAGCAGCGCGTATAGCGGGATGGGCACCGGGGAGCTGTTTTTT
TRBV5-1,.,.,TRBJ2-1,CASTDSTNWRGEQFF,TGCGCCAGCACGGATAGTACCAACTGGCGGGGTGAGCAGTTCTTC
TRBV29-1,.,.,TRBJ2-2,CSGANTGELFF,TGCAGCGGAGCTAACACCGGGGAGCTGTTTTTT
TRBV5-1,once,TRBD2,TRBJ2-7,CASSPQGGKDEQYF,TGCGCCAGCAGCCCCCAGGGAGGGAAGGACGAGCAGTACTTC
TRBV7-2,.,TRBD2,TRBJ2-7,CASSPTSGRDYEQYF,TGTGCCAGCAGCCCAACTAGCGGGAGAGACTACGAGCAGTACTTC
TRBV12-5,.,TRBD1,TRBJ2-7,CASGLTSGTGDSYEQYF,TGTGCTAGTGGTCTCACATCCGGGACAGGGGACTCCTACGAGCAGTACTTC
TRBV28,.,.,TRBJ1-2,CASSTPGVPYGYTF,TGTGCCAGCAGTACGCCAGGGGTCCCCTATGGCTACACCTTC
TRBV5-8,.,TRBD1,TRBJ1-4,CVSSFGTASPISEKLFF,TGTGTCAGCAGCTTTGGGACAGCTAGTCCTATATCTGAAAAACTGTTTTTT
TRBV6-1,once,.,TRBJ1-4,CASSEAYRRDEKLFF,TGTGCCAGCAGTGAAGCTTACAGGAGAGATGAAAAACTGTTTTTT
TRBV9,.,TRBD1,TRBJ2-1,CASSPTGGSSYNEQFF,TGTGCCAGCAGCCCGACAGGGGGAAGCTCCTACAATGAGCAGTTCTTC
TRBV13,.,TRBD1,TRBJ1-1,CASSPSGGNTEAFF,TGTGCCAGCAGCCCCTCAGGGGGTAACACTGAAGCTTTCTTT
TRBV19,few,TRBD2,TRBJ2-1,CASSPYLAGEGNEQFF,TGTGCCAGTAGTCCGTACTTAGCGGGAGAGGGGAATGAGCAGTTCTTC
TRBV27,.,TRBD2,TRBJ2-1,CASSTGTSAYNEQFF,TGTGCCAGCAGTACTGGGACTAGCGCGTACAATGAGCAGTTCTTC
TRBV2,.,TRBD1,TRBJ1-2,CASSADRGREGYTF,TGTGCCAGCAGTGCCGACAGGGGGCGAGAGGGCTACACCTTC
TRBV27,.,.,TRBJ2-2,CASSSLGGLTGELFF,TGTGCCAGCAGTTCCCTGGGGGGTCTCACCGGGGAGCTGTTTTTT
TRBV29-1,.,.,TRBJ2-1,CSVRRGDHNEQFF,TGCAGCGTTCGGCGCGGGGACCACAATGAGCAGTTCTTC
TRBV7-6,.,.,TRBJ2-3,CATALASRRTDTQYF,TGTGCCACCGCGCTGGCTAGCCGCCGCACAGATACGCAGTATTTT
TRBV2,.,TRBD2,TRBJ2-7,CASSEISGRGSEQYF,TGTGCCAGCAGTGAAATAAGCGGGAGGGGGTCGGAGCAGTACTTC
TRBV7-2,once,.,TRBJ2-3,CASSLDPGYNTQYF,TGTGCCAGCAGCTTAGATCCAGGTTATAATACGCAGTATTTT
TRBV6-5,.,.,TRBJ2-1,CASSYRIAGSYNEQFF,TGTGCCAGCAGTTACAGGATAGCTGGGTCCTACAATGAGCAGTTCTTC
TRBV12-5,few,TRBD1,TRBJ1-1,CASGTGGWTEAFF,TGTGCTAGTGGCACAGGGGGTTGGACTGAAGCTTTCTTT